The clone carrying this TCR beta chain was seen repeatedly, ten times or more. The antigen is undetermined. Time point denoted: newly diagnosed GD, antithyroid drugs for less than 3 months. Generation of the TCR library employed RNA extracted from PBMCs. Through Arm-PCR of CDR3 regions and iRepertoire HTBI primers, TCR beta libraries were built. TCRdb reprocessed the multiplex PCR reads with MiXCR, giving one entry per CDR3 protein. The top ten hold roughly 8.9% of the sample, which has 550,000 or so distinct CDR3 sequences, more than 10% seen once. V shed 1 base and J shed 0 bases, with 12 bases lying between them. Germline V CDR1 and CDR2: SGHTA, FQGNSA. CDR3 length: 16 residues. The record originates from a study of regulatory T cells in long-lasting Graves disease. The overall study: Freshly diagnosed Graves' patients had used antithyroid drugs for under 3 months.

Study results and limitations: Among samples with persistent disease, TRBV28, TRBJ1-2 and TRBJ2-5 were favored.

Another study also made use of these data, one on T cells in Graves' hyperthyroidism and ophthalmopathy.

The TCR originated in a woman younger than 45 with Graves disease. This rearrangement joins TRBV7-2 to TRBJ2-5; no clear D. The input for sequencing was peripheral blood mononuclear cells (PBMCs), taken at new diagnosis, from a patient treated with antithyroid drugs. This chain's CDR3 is CASSLGTLRDQETQYF. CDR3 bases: TGTGCCAGCAGCTTAGGAACCCTTCGGGACCAAGAGACCCAGTACTTC. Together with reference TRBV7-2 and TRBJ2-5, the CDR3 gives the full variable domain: GAGVSQSPSNKVTEKGKDVELRCDPISGHTALYWYRQSLGQGLEFLIYFQGNSAPDKSGLPSDRFSAERTGGSVSTLTIQRTQQEDSAVYLCASSLGTLRDQETQYFGPGTRLLVL.